The rows below give T cell receptor beta chains drawn from one sample of a study of shared clonotypes between healthy human individuals. Repertoires were generated with immunoSEQ multiplex PCR, while TCRdb's copy carries only in-frame clones and drops some. The table includes approximately 2,000,000 clones, 80% to 95% detected once. The sample consisted of naive CD8+ T cells from PBMCs. All receptors derive from a man aged 18 to 35 in good health. Some clones in this sample may be carry-over from other donors' samples. Both conserved end residues are trimmed from each CDR3.

v_gene: TRBV15; j_gene: TRBJ1-1; CDR3aa: ATRDGGDTEAF
v_gene: TRBV5-5; j_gene: TRBJ2-7; CDR3aa: ASSLWTASYEQY
v_gene: TRBV13; j_gene: TRBJ2-7; CDR3aa: ASSLGSYEQY
v_gene: TRBV13; j_gene: TRBJ1-1; CDR3aa: ASRNRGNTEAF
v_gene: TRBV4-1; j_gene: TRBJ2-5; CDR3aa: ASSQDSLFQGEAQETQY
v_gene: TRBV14; j_gene: TRBJ2-7; CDR3aa: ASSPPGSETYEQY
v_gene: TRBV10-2; j_gene: TRBJ2-1; CDR3aa: ASGLAGGPYNEQF
v_gene: TRBV28; j_gene: TRBJ2-7; CDR3aa: ASSFLAGGYEQY
v_gene: TRBV7-9; j_gene: TRBJ2-7; CDR3aa: ASSLTTDLSYEQY
v_gene: TRBV2; j_gene: TRBJ2-3; CDR3aa: ASRGLAGGFGTDTQY
v_gene: TRBV4-1; j_gene: TRBJ2-5; CDR3aa: ASSQGLAAGGTRLGQETQY
v_gene: TRBV5-1; j_gene: TRBJ2-1; CDR3aa: ASSVLQREGKNEQF
v_gene: TRBV6-5; j_gene: TRBJ2-3; CDR3aa: ASSSGSGRGTDTQY
v_gene: TRBV7-9; j_gene: TRBJ2-7; CDR3aa: ASTWSGSFSYEQY
v_gene: TRBV28; j_gene: TRBJ1-2; CDR3aa: ASSFSVPFYGYT
v_gene: TRBV28; j_gene: TRBJ2-6; CDR3aa: ASTSGLSGANVLT
v_gene: TRBV5-6; j_gene: TRBJ2-7; CDR3aa: ASSLVPENYEQY
v_gene: TRBV5-4; j_gene: TRBJ2-1; CDR3aa: ASKGLAIEQF
v_gene: TRBV7-2; j_gene: TRBJ2-7; CDR3aa: ASSGRDTTLYEQY
v_gene: TRBV4-1; j_gene: TRBJ1-1; CDR3aa: ASSQAPSGGAF
v_gene: TRBV27; j_gene: TRBJ2-1; CDR3aa: ASSLSAITATFEQF
v_gene: TRBV27; j_gene: TRBJ2-7; CDR3aa: ASSFFAGRFYEQY
v_gene: TRBV11-2; j_gene: TRBJ2-7; CDR3aa: ASSLGQIYEQY
v_gene: TRBV2; j_gene: TRBJ2-5; CDR3aa: ASSEKSTRLQETQY
v_gene: TRBV7-9; j_gene: TRBJ2-7; CDR3aa: ASSGTSVSYEQY
v_gene: TRBV7-9; j_gene: TRBJ1-5; CDR3aa: ASSKTGVSNQPQH
v_gene: TRBV18; j_gene: TRBJ2-3; CDR3aa: ASSPEHASSTDTQY
v_gene: TRBV27; j_gene: TRBJ1-2; CDR3aa: ASSLWGQGVRGYT
v_gene: TRBV10-2; j_gene: TRBJ2-7; CDR3aa: ASMVRGTASYEQY
v_gene: TRBV9; j_gene: TRBJ1-4; CDR3aa: ASSPGGQPNEKLF
v_gene: TRBV5-4; j_gene: TRBJ1-1; CDR3aa: ASSFLQGVDTEAF
v_gene: TRBV9; j_gene: TRBJ1-2; CDR3aa: ASSVAGGANYGYT
v_gene: TRBV6-1; j_gene: TRBJ2-7; CDR3aa: ASSPRGWSYEQY
v_gene: TRBV27; j_gene: TRBJ1-1; CDR3aa: ASSSTGLNTEAF
v_gene: TRBV9; j_gene: TRBJ2-5; CDR3aa: ASSVAGALSGETQY
v_gene: TRBV2; j_gene: TRBJ2-7; CDR3aa: AVEGGSGSSYEQY
v_gene: TRBV9; j_gene: TRBJ2-3; CDR3aa: ASSADLAGGGTDTQY
v_gene: TRBV6-6; j_gene: TRBJ1-5; CDR3aa: ASSNSGSFNQPQH
v_gene: TRBV10-2; j_gene: TRBJ2-6; CDR3aa: AILAGAGSGANVLT
v_gene: TRBV29-1; j_gene: TRBJ2-7; CDR3aa: SVEVPGEGREQY
v_gene: TRBV6-1; j_gene: TRBJ1-2; CDR3aa: ASSESRRDNGYT
v_gene: TRBV7-6; j_gene: TRBJ2-5; CDR3aa: ASSLKLAGDQETQY
v_gene: TRBV27; j_gene: TRBJ2-7; CDR3aa: ASSLIGGANINEQY
v_gene: TRBV4-1; j_gene: TRBJ2-1; CDR3aa: ASSQPDGAPYNEQF
v_gene: TRBV2; j_gene: TRBJ2-1; CDR3aa: ASSGDRAGGYNEQF
v_gene: TRBV11-3; j_gene: TRBJ1-1; CDR3aa: ASSLRGMNTEAF
v_gene: TRBV27; j_gene: TRBJ2-7; CDR3aa: ASSLSGTGTNEQY
v_gene: TRBV28; j_gene: TRBJ1-1; CDR3aa: ASRVMQNSPVAF
v_gene: TRBV19; j_gene: TRBJ1-2; CDR3aa: ASSIRPDPGGGYT
v_gene: TRBV14; j_gene: TRBJ2-1; CDR3aa: ASSQDWGTEQF
v_gene: TRBV27; j_gene: TRBJ1-2; CDR3aa: ASSSSPKDRGGYT
v_gene: TRBV19; j_gene: TRBJ2-4; CDR3aa: ASKKSPRQGASLNIQY
v_gene: TRBV7-8; j_gene: TRBJ2-7; CDR3aa: ASSYRGSYEQY
v_gene: TRBV2; j_gene: TRBJ2-3; CDR3aa: ASSEKEADTQY
v_gene: TRBV2; j_gene: TRBJ2-7; CDR3aa: ASSPYIDSYEQY
v_gene: TRBV5-6; j_gene: TRBJ2-2; CDR3aa: ASQQGAWTGELF
v_gene: TRBV9; j_gene: TRBJ2-7; CDR3aa: ASSVAAGSGTYEQY